A single sample is the source of the 6 T cell receptor beta chains below, sequenced in a study of blood T cell repertoires in COVID-19. The table came from immunoSEQ multiplex PCR; TCRdb's copy has only in-frame clones and leaves some out. This table has around 160,000 clones, around 80% appearing once. Specimen: peripheral blood. Receptors were obtained from a human donor with acute or convalescent COVID-19. The donor label of this sample is uncertain.

About this clone itself: Within the sample, other DNA sequences also encode this same CDR3. The chain is built from TRBV7-2 and TRBJ1-6; maybe TRBD1 (5 bases). The germline V gene encodes CDR1 SGHTA and CDR2 FQGNSA. The V end lost 1 base, the J end lost 9 bases, and 13 bases lay between the germline ends. The CDR3 contains 15 residues. The DNA of the CDR3 is TGTGCCAGCAGCTTAGTGGGGGGAGTATCTTCACCCCTCCACTTT. This encodes CASSLVGGVSSPLHF.

The chain recombines TRBV7-8 with TRBJ1-6, with D possibly matching TRBD1 (5 bases). V was clipped by 5 bases and J by 6 bases, with 17 bases between them. CDR3 length: 16 residues. The germline gives CDR1 SGHVS, CDR2 FQNEAQ. The CDR3 DNA follows: TGTGCCAGCAGCCAAGCGGACGGGGGTTTTAATTCACCCCTCCACTTT. As protein: CASSQADGGFNSPLHF.

The rearrangement links TRBV5-1 to TRBJ2-5; the D is unclear. Germline V gene sequence: CDR1 SGHRS, CDR2 YFSETQ. V was cut by 0 bases and J by 2 bases, with 5 bases left in between. The CDR3 runs to 13 residues. This chain's CDR3 is CASSLDNQETQYF. CDR3 nucleotide sequence: TGCGCCAGCAGCTTGGATAATCAAGAGACCCAGTACTTC.

This clone was observed a single time. The chain uses TRBV7-2 and TRBJ2-5, with TRBD1 matching 8 bases. J lost 3 bases, V lost 5 bases, and 5 bases had no gene match. Per germline, CDR1 SGHTA and CDR2 FQGNSA. This CDR3 region has 14 residues. The CDR3 bases are TGTGCCAGCAGCCCCCGACAGGGGAAAGAGACCCAGTACTTC. Amino acid sequence: CASSPRQGKETQYF.

The rearrangement links TRBV3-1 (or the pseudogene TRBV3-2) to TRBJ1-2; 8 bases fit TRBD1. Germline loops: CDR1 LGHDT, CDR2 YNNKEL (reference sequence). V dropped 1 base and J dropped 4; count of bases not matched to a gene: 5. There are 15 residues in the CDR3. The CDR3 here is CASSQGAGGSYGYTF. CDR3 in DNA: TGTGCCAGCAGCCAAGGGGCAGGGGGCTCCTATGGCTACACCTTC.

The rearrangement links TRBV7-9 to TRBJ1-1, with 9 bases fitting TRBD1. V was pared by 5 bases and J by 3 bases, with 4 bases of the junction left unmatched. Per germline, CDR1 SEHNR and CDR2 FQNEAQ (reference sequence). The CDR3 totals 14 residues. The CDR3 reads CASSVGQGDTEAFF. As DNA, the CDR3 is TGTGCCAGCAGCGTGGGACAGGGAGACACTGAAGCTTTCTTT.